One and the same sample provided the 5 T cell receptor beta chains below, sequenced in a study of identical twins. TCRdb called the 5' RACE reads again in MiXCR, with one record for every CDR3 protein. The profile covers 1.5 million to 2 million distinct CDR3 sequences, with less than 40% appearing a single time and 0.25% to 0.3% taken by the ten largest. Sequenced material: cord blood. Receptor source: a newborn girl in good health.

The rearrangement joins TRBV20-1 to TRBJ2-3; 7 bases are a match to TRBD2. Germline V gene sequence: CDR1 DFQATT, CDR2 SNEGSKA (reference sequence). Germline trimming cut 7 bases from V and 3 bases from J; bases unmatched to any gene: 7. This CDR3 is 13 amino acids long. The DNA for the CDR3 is TGCAGTGGGTGGGGGGGATATACAGATACGCAGTATTTT. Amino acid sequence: CSGWGGYTDTQYF.

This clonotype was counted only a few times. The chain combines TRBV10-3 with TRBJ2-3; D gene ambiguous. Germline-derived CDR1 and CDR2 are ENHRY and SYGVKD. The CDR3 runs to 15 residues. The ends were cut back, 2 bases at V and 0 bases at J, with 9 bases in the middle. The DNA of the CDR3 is TGTGCCATCAGTGAGAGGGCTCCTAGCACAGATACGCAGTATTTT. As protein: CAISERAPSTDTQYF.

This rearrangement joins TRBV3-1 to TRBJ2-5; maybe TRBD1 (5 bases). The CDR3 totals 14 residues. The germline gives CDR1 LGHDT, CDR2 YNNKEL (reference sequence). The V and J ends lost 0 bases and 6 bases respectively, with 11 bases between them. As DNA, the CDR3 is TGTGCCAGCAGCCAAGAAGTCCAGGGCAAGACCCAGTACTTC. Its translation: CASSQEVQGKTQYF.

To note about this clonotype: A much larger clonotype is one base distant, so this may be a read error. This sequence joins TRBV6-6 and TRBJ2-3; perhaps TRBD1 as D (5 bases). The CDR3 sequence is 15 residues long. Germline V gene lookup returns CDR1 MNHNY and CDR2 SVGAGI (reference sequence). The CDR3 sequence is CASSSRAPSTGTQYF. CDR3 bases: TGTGCCAGCAGTTCTAGGGCACCCAGCACAGGTACGCAGTATTTT.

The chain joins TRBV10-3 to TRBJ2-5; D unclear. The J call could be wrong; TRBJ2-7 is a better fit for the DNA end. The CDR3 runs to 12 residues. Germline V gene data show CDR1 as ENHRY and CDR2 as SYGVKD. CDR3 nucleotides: TGTGCCATCAGTGACTTGACCTACGAGCAGTACTTC. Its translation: CAISDLTYEQYF.